The 9 T cell receptor beta chains given below trace back to one sample, sequenced in a study of T cell changes during pregnancy in multiple sclerosis. This table comes from immunoSEQ multiplex PCR, and its TCRdb copy is limited to in-frame clones, with some not included. The sample carries some 110,000 clones, 92% recorded once. This specimen was peripheral blood, taken in the third trimester of pregnancy. These receptors were obtained from a female donor with multiple sclerosis, enrolled in a pregnancy study.

The chain uses TRBV4-1 and TRBJ2-7, with TRBD1 matching 10 bases. J lost 3 bases, V lost 3 bases, and 2 bases had no gene match. CDR1 is MGHRA, CDR2 YSYEKL, per germline. The CDR3 is 14 amino acids. DNA of the CDR3: TGCGCCAGCAGCCAGGGGACAGGGGTCTACGAGCAGTACTTC. This encodes CASSQGTGVYEQYF.

Comments on this clone: The same CDR3 arises from other DNA sequences in this sample as well. The chain is built from TRBV2 and TRBJ2-7; D ambiguous. With 6 bases removed from V and 0 bases from J, the gap between germline ends came to 9 bases. Germline V lookup: CDR1 SNHLY, CDR2 FYNNEI. The CDR3 extends over 13 amino acids. CDR3 in amino acids: CASRTASSYEQYF. In DNA, the CDR3 is TGTGCCAGCAGAACTGCGAGCTCCTACGAGCAGTACTTC.

The V gene is TRBV9, the J gene TRBJ1-2; TRBD1 matches 10 bases. The CDR3 covers 17 residues. V was pared by 0 bases and J by 6 bases, with 11 bases of the junction left unmatched. Germline V lookup: CDR1 SGDLS, CDR2 YYNGEE. Here the CDR3 reads CASSVGGRATGGHGYTF. The CDR3 bases are TGTGCCAGCAGCGTAGGAGGGAGGGCGACAGGGGGCCATGGCTACACCTTC.

The CDR3 region is CASSVAAGGVRYEQFF. DNA for the CDR3: TGTGCCAGCAGCGTAGCTGCGGGAGGTGTTCGGTATGAGCAGTTCTTC. The J gene is TRBJ2-1, the V gene TRBV9; the match to TRBD2 covers 8 bases. This CDR3 has 16 amino acids. After removal of 0 bases from V and 8 bases from J, the junction contained 10 bases not matched to a gene. The germline CDR1 and CDR2 sequences are SGDLS and YYNGEE.

The chain uses TRBV19 and TRBJ2-7; possibly TRBD2 for D (5 bases). CDR3 size: 14 residues. CDR1 is LNHDA, CDR2 SQIVND, per germline (reference sequence). V gave up 6 bases and J gave up 4 bases, with 16 bases separating them. DNA for the CDR3: TGTGCCAGTAGGCCAAGCGGCAGTTTGTACGAGCAGTACTTC. It is translated as CASRPSGSLYEQYF. The entire variable domain, with the rest obtained from reference TRBV19 and TRBJ2-7, is as follows: DGGITQSPKYLFRKEGQNVTLSCEQNLNHDAMYWYRQDPGQGLRLIYYSQIVNDFQKGDIAEGYSVSREKKESFPLTVTSAQKNPTAFYLCASRPSGSLYEQYFGPGTRLTVT.

The V and J genes are TRBV7-3 and TRBJ2-2; D call uncertain. This CDR3 is built from 13 residues. The germline V gene encodes CDR1 SGHTA and CDR2 FQGTGA. V was clipped by 1 base and J by 6 bases, with 6 bases between them. In DNA form, the CDR3 reads TGTGCCAGCAGCTTAAATCCTTCCGGGGAGCTGTTTTTT. This encodes CASSLNPSGELFF. Full variable domain (rest looked up from reference TRBV7-3 and TRBJ2-2): GAGVSQTPSNKVTEKGKYVELRCDPISGHTALYWYRQSLGQGPEFLIYFQGTGAADDSGLPNDRFFAVRPEGSVSTLKIQRTERGDSAVYLCASSLNPSGELFFGEGSRLTVL.

This chain connects TRBV27 to TRBJ1-1; 10 positions match TRBD1. This CDR3 is 17 amino acids long. With 5 bases clipped from V and 1 base from J, the junction kept 10 bases outside the gene matches. Germline assignment: CDR1 MNHEY and CDR2 SMNVEV (reference sequence). The CDR3 sequence: CASSRKLTGGSNTEAFF. The CDR3 DNA reads as TGTGCCAGCAGTCGGAAGTTGACAGGGGGCTCGAACACTGAAGCTTTCTTT.

DNA for the CDR3: TGTGCCAGCAGCTTGTGGGGGAGCGGGGGGGCCGTCGGGACCCAGTACTTC. The encoded protein is CASSLWGSGGAVGTQYF. This sequence joins TRBV5-4 and TRBJ2-5; 10 nucleotides agree with TRBD2. Trimming at V came to 1 base and at J to 7 bases, leaving 13 bases not matched to a gene. This CDR3 region has 17 residues. CDR1 and CDR2 (germline): SGHNT, YYREEE (reference sequence).

The V gene is TRBV11-2, the J gene TRBJ1-4; 8 nucleotides line up with TRBD1. Germline CDR1 reads SGHAT; CDR2 reads FQNNGV. The J segment lost 7 bases and the V segment lost 5 bases, leaving 6 bases of the junction unmatched. There are 14 residues in the CDR3. CDR3 nucleotide sequence: TGTGCCAGCAGCCCCGGACAGGGAAGTGAAAAACTGTTTTTT. It codes for CASSPGQGSEKLFF.